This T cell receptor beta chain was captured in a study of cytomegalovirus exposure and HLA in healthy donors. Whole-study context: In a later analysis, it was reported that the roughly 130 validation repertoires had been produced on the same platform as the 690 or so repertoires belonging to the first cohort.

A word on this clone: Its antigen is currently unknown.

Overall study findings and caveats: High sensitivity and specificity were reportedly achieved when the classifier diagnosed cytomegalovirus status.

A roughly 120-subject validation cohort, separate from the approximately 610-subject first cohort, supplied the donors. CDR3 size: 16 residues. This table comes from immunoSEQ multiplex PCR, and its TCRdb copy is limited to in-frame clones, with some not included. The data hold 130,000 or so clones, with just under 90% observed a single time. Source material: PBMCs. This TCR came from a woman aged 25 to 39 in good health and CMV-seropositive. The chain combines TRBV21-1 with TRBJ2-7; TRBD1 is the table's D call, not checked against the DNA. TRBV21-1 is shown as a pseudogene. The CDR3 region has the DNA TGTGCCAGCAGCTTGGAGGTTGGGACAAGCCCACTCGAGCAGTACTTC. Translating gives CASSLEVGTSPLEQYF.